What follows are 24 T cell receptor beta chains derived from one specimen sequenced in a study of monozygotic twins with inflammatory bowel disease. TCRdb re-called the 5' RACE reads and catalogs CDR3 proteins one per entry, DNA excluded. The sample holds about 140,000 distinct CDR3 sequences. Sample: blood. The source of these receptors is a human donor with ulcerative colitis or Crohn's disease, or a healthy co-twin of an affected twin (not recorded which).

This chain joins TRBV6-2 or TRBV6-3 and TRBJ2-2. The length of the CDR3 is 14 residues. Germline CDR1 and CDR2: MNHEY and SVGEGT. This chain's CDR3 is CASSYSSDTGELFF.

This chain links TRBV20-1 with TRBJ2-7; TCRdb names TRBD2, which stays unverified in the absence of DNA. This CDR3 comprises 16 residues. Germline V gives CDR1 DFQATT, CDR2 SNEGSKA (reference sequence). The CDR3 is CSARSGLAGSPYEQYF.

This sequence joins TRBV19 and TRBJ1-1; TCRdb returns TRBD1, unconfirmable since there is no DNA. CDR1 is LNHDA, CDR2 SQIVND, per germline (reference sequence). The CDR3 consists of 14 residues. The CDR3 region is CASSIGQGLPEAFF.

CDR3 sequence reads: CASSDRGYNSPLHF. The chain has TRBV12-3 or TRBV12-4 and TRBJ1-6; TCRdb indicates TRBD1, and absent DNA this call remains unverified. The CDR3 covers 14 residues.

The chain joins TRBV27 to TRBJ2-1. The CDR3 spans 14 residues. Germline V gene sequence: CDR1 MNHEY, CDR2 SMNVEV (reference sequence). The CDR3 region is CASSFLMVANEQFF.

The chain joins TRBV3-1 to TRBJ2-5; TCRdb lists TRBD1, though no DNA is available to test this call. The CDR3 loop spans 14 amino acids. Germline loops: CDR1 LGHDT, CDR2 YNNKEL (reference sequence). CDR3 residues: CASSQVKGRETQYF.

CDR3 sequence reads: CASSLLGAGGGTDTQYF. The V call is TRBV5-6, the J call TRBJ2-3; TCRdb proposes TRBD1, but this gene call is untestable without DNA. This CDR3 spans 17 amino acids. From germline, CDR1 is SGHDT and CDR2 YYEEEE.

This chain uses TRBV12-3 or TRBV12-4 with TRBJ1-2; TCRdb indicates TRBD1, and absent DNA this call remains unverified. There are 14 residues in the CDR3. The CDR3 protein is CASSRGQENYGYTF.

The V gene is TRBV20-1, the J gene TRBJ1-2; TCRdb calls TRBD1, which cannot be checked without DNA. Germline-derived CDR1 and CDR2 are DFQATT and SNEGSKA (reference sequence). This CDR3 has 12 residues. The CDR3 spells CSAGGRGPGYTF.

V is TRBV6-1 and J is TRBJ2-7. Germline values: CDR1 MNHNS, CDR2 SASEGT. The CDR3 is made up of 14 amino acids. CDR3 region: CASSGTQVTYEQYF.

This rearrangement joins TRBV20-1 to TRBJ2-7; TCRdb proposes TRBD1, but this gene call is untestable without DNA. Germline CDR1 reads DFQATT; CDR2 reads SNEGSKA (reference sequence). The CDR3 consists of 14 residues. The CDR3 region is CSARSTGQYYEQYF.

This rearrangement joins TRBV6-5 to TRBJ2-1; the TCRdb D gene call, TRBD1, has no DNA to confirm it. Germline values: CDR1 MNHEY, CDR2 SVGAGI. CDR3 size: 13 residues. The CDR3 here is CASFPSGGTEQFF.

V gene TRBV9 combines with J gene TRBJ1-2. The germline V gene encodes CDR1 SGDLS and CDR2 YYNGEE. This CDR3 contains 14 residues. Here the CDR3 reads CASSVAVNNYGYTF. The whole variable domain, remainder taken from reference TRBV9 and TRBJ1-2, is DSGVTQTPKHLITATGQRVTLRCSPRSGDLSVYWYQQSLDQGLQFLIQYYNGEERAKGNILERFSAQQFPDLHSELNLSSLELGDSALYFCASSVAVNNYGYTFGSGTRLTVV.

The rearrangement joins TRBV11-2 to TRBJ2-3. Germline V CDR1 and CDR2: SGHAT, FQNNGV. The CDR3 has 13 residues. The chain's CDR3 is CASSLDRQDTQYF. The full variable domain, in which reference TRBV11-2 and TRBJ2-3 provide the parts outside the CDR3, is EAGVAQSPRYKIIEKRQSVAFWCNPISGHATLYWYQQILGQGPKLLIQFQNNGVVDDSQLPKDRFSAERLKGVDSTLKIQPAKLEDSAVYLCASSLDRQDTQYFGPGTRLTVL.

The CDR3 here is CATCVLGQETQYF. This sequence joins TRBV6-5 and TRBJ2-5. CDR1 and CDR2 from the germline V gene are MNHEY and SVGAGI. The CDR3 totals 13 residues.

V usage is TRBV7-2 and J usage is TRBJ1-2; TCRdb lists TRBD1, though no DNA is available to test this call. CDR3 length: 14 amino acids. Germline loops: CDR1 SGHTA, CDR2 FQGNSA. CDR3 residues: CASSYNRATYGYTF.

The V gene is TRBV7-9, the J gene TRBJ1-2; TCRdb picks TRBD1, but there is no DNA to check that call. This CDR3 comprises 12 residues. CDR1 and CDR2 from the germline V gene are SEHNR and FQNEAQ (reference sequence). CDR3: CASSWDRGDYTF.

The chain couples TRBV5-4 to TRBJ1-4; TCRdb returns TRBD1, unconfirmable since there is no DNA. This CDR3 has 14 amino acids. Germline lookup yields CDR1 SGHNT and CDR2 YYREEE (reference sequence). CDR3 protein: CASSEGGSQEKLFF.

J is TRBJ1-5 and V is TRBV12-3 or TRBV12-4; the D call of TRBD1 rests on TCRdb alone, since no DNA is present to check it. The CDR3 covers 13 residues. CDR3 residues: CASSLATGQPQHF.

V is TRBV18 and J is TRBJ2-6; the TCRdb D gene call, TRBD1, has no DNA to confirm it. From germline, CDR1 is KGHSH and CDR2 LQKENI. The CDR3 totals 18 residues. The CDR3 loop is CASSPADRGSSGANVLTF.

V and J are TRBV12-3 or TRBV12-4 and TRBJ1-1; the D gene TCRdb calls, TRBD1, cannot be checked with no DNA. The CDR3 contains 13 residues. The CDR3 spells CANQAAENTEAFF.

The chain uses TRBV20-1 and TRBJ2-5; as DNA is missing, the TRBD1 call by TCRdb cannot be tested. The CDR3 has 14 residues. In germline, CDR1 is DFQATT, CDR2 SNEGSKA (reference sequence). The CDR3 here is CSASYRGTSETQYF.

Here the CDR3 reads CSASRGASYEQYF. The gene calls are TRBV20-1 and TRBJ2-7; TCRdb's assignment of TRBD1 cannot be checked, as there is no DNA. Germline CDR1 and CDR2: DFQATT and SNEGSKA (reference sequence). The length of the CDR3 is 13 residues.

J is TRBJ2-3 and V is TRBV18; TCRdb's D call, TRBD2, is unchecked because there is no DNA. The CDR3 loop spans 15 amino acids. Germline V gene sequence: CDR1 KGHSH, CDR2 LQKENI. The CDR3 reads CASSPPLAGTDTQYF.